This note documents a single T cell receptor beta chain sequence. Its antigen is as yet unknown. This sample was taken from a study of cytomegalovirus exposure and HLA in healthy donors. The study, taken as a whole, reports: Under 20,000 TCR beta sequences were associated with HLA alleles at 0.05 false discovery rate in a later analysis. There were under 200 TCR beta chains listed as cytomegalovirus-associated.

PCR used 60 Vbeta primers and 13 Jbeta primers. Study processing details: Per a later analysis, the number of unique TCR beta chains was approximately 80 million, of which roughly 11 million were shared. Libraries were prepared by immunoSEQ multiplex PCR; TCRdb keeps only in-frame clonotypes and omits some of them. Clonal size and the V and J genes are those of that table, whereas D and trimming came from the DNA. The table includes about 160,000 clones, approximately 80% detected once. The junction had 3 bases not matched to a gene; V was cut back by 0 bases and J by 1 base. The germline CDR1 and CDR2 sequences are SGHRS and YFSETQ. This CDR3 has 16 amino acids.

The J gene is TRBJ2-2, the V gene TRBV5-1; 7 nucleotides line up with TRBD2. The sequenced material came from PBMCs. The sequence derives from a woman aged 18-29 years in good health and CMV-seronegative. The CDR3, as DNA: TGCGCCAGCAGCTTGGAACTAGCGATGAACACCGGGGAGCTGTTTTTT. This encodes CASSLELAMNTGELFF.